This T cell receptor beta chain was observed in a study of cytomegalovirus exposure and HLA in healthy donors. PCR used 60 Vbeta primers and 13 Jbeta primers. The data were produced by immunoSEQ multiplex PCR, yet TCRdb's version contains in-frame clones alone and is incomplete. Of under 100,000 clones in the sample, about three quarters are singletons; the top ten hold 2% to 2.5%. This CDR3 region has 19 residues. In germline, CDR1 is LGHNA, CDR2 YSLEER. The V end lost 0 bases, the J end lost 7 bases, and 25 bases lay between the germline ends. The origin of this receptor is a boy aged 5-17 years in good health and CMV-seronegative. This rearrangement joins TRBV4-3 to TRBJ1-5, with D possibly being TRBD1 (5 bases). The sequenced sample was PBMCs. The CDR3 coding sequence is TGCGCCAGCAGCCAAGATTATCTGGGTGGCAGGGTTTTAAAACAGCCCCAGCATTTT. Its protein is CASSQDYLGGRVLKQPQHF.